This T cell receptor (beta chain) emerged from a study of shared clonotypes between healthy human individuals. The table came from immunoSEQ multiplex PCR; TCRdb's copy has only in-frame clones and leaves some out. Among more than 2 million clones, roughly 94% were seen once, and the ten largest hold more than 0.1%. The sample comprised naive CD4+ T cells sorted from blood. This sample's subset: CD45RA+ positively selected. The clonotype originates from a man between 18 and 35 years old in good health.

The CDR3 nucleotides are TGTGCCATCACGGACTGGAACTACGAGCAGTACTTC. This gives the protein CAITDWNYEQYF. The chain is built from TRBV10-3 and TRBJ2-7; D possibly corresponds to TRBD2 (5 bases). The V end was cut by 7 bases, the J end by 3 bases, with 10 bases between. Germline V gene data show CDR1 as ENHRY and CDR2 as SYGVKD. The CDR3 loop spans 12 amino acids.